This T cell receptor (beta chain) originates from a study of blood T cell repertoires in COVID-19. The CDR3 runs to 16 residues. Germline loops: CDR1 SGHNT, CDR2 YYREEE (reference sequence). Trimming pared 0 bases from V and 8 bases from J, leaving 18 bases between. Per the authors' pipeline: Reference gene primers were amplified, and this amplification served to estimate nucleated cell counts. TCRdb's table, derived via immunoSEQ multiplex PCR, lists solely in-frame clones and lacks some. The DNA gave D and trimming, while V, J and clone size come from that table. The sample lists 400,000 to 550,000 clones, around 88% occurring once.

The TCR comes from a young woman with acute or convalescent COVID-19. Sequences were obtained from peripheral blood. The chain joins TRBV5-4 to TRBJ2-1; D is possibly TRBD1 (6 bases). CDR3 region: CASSLDLFQGWYEQFF. The DNA for the CDR3 is TGTGCCAGCAGCTTGGATCTCTTCCAGGGGTGGTATGAGCAGTTCTTC.